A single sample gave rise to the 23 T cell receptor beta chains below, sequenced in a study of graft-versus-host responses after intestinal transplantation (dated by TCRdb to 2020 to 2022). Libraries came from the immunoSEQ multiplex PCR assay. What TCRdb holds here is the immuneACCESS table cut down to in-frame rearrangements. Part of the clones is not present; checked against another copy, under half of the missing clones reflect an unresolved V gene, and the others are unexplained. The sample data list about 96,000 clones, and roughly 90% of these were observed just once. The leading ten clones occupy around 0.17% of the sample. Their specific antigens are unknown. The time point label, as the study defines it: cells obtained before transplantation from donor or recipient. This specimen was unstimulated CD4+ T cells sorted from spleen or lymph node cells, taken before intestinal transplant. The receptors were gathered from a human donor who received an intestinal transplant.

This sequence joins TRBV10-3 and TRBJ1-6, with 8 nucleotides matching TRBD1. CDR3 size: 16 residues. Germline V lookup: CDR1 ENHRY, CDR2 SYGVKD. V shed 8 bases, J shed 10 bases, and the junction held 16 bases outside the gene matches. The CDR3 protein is CAIGWTGNRGDSPLHF. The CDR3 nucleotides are TGTGCCATCGGGTGGACGGGGAACAGGGGGGACTCACCCCTCCACTTT.

CDR3 coding DNA: TGTGCCAGCAGCCAACTGGCAGACAGGACAGGGCGCTATGGCTACACCTTC. Its protein is CASSQLADRTGRYGYTF. The rearrangement joins TRBV4-2 to TRBJ1-2; 8 nucleotides align to TRBD1. The germline V gene has CDR1 LGHNA and CDR2 YNFKEQ. Trimming took 2 bases from V and 4 from J; bases not matched to a gene: 12. This CDR3 has 17 amino acids.

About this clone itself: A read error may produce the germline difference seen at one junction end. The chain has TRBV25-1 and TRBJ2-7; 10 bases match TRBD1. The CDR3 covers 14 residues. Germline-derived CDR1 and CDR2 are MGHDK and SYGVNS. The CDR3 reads CASSGPGTGASLRF. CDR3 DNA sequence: TGTGCCAGCAGTGGACCCGGGACAGGGGCCAGTTTGAGGTTC.

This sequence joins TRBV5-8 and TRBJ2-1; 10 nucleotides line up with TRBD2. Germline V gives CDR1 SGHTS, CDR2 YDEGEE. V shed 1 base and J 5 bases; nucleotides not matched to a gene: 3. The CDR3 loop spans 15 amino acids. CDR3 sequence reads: CASSLLAGVNNEQFF. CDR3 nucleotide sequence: TGTGCCAGCAGCTTGCTAGCGGGAGTGAACAATGAGCAGTTCTTC.

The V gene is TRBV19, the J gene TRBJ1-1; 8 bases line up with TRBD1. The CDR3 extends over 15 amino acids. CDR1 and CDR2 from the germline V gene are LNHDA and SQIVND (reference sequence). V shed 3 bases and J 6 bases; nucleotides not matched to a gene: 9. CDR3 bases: TGTGCCAGTAGTATTGGCGCAGGGGGCTCGGCTGAAGCTTTCTTT. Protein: CASSIGAGGSAEAFF. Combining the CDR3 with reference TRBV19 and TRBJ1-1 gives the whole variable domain DGGITQSPKYLFRKEGQNVTLSCEQNLNHDAMYWYRQDPGQGLRLIYYSQIVNDFQKGDIAEGYSVSREKKESFPLTVTSAQKNPTAFYLCASSIGAGGSAEAFFGQGTRLTVV.

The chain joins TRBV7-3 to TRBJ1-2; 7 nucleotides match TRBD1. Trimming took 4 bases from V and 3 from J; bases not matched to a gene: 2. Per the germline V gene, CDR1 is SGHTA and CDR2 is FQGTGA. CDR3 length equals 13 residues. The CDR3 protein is CASSSTGDYGYTF. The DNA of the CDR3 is TGTGCCAGCAGCTCAACAGGGGACTATGGCTACACCTTC.

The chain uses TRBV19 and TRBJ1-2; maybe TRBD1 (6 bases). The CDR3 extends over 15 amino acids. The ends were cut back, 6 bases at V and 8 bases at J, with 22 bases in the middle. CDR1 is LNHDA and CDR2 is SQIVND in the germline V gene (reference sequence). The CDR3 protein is CASRPQGQGLQGYTF. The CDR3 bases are TGTGCCAGTAGACCTCAGGGGCAAGGTCTTCAGGGCTACACCTTC. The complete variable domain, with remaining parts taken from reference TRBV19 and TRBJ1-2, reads DGGITQSPKYLFRKEGQNVTLSCEQNLNHDAMYWYRQDPGQGLRLIYYSQIVNDFQKGDIAEGYSVSREKKESFPLTVTSAQKNPTAFYLCASRPQGQGLQGYTFGSGTRLTVV.

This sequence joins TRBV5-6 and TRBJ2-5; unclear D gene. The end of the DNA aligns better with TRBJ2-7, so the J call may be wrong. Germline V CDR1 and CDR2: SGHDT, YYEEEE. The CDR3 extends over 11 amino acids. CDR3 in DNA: TGTGCCAGCAGCTCCTCCTACGAGCAGTACTTC. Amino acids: CASSSSYEQYF.

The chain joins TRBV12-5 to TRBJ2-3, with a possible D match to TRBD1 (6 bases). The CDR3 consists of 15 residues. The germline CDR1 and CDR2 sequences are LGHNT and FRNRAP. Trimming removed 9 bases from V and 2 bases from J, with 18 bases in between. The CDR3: CASTPGTRPTDTQYF. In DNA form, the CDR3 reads TGTGCTAGCACCCCCGGGACAAGACCCACAGATACGCAGTATTTT.

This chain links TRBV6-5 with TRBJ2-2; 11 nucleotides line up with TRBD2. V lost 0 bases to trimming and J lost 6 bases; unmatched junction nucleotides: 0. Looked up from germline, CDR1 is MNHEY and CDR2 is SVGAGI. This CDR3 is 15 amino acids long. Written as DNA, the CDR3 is TGTGCCAGCAGTTACTCTAGCGGGGGGGCCGGGGAGCTGTTTTTT. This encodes CASSYSSGGAGELFF.

The CDR3 loop is CASSQDWWAGGQPQHF. For the CDR3, the DNA is TGCGCCAGCAGCCAAGATTGGTGGGCAGGGGGTCAGCCCCAGCATTTT. The genes are TRBV4-3 and TRBJ1-5, with 7 bases matching TRBD1. Germline lookup yields CDR1 LGHNA and CDR2 YSLEER. The length of the CDR3 is 16 residues. J lost 6 bases, V lost 0 bases, and 8 bases had no gene match.

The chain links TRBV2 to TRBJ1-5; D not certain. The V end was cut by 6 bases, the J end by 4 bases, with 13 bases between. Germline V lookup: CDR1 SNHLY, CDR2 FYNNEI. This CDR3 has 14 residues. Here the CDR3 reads CASRKGRGNQPQHF. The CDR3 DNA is TGTGCCAGCAGGAAAGGCCGAGGGAATCAGCCCCAGCATTTT.

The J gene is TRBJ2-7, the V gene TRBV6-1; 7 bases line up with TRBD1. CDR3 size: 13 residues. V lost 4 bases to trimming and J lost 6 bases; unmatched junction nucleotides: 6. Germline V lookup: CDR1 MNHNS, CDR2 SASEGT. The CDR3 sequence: CASSGQGRREQYF. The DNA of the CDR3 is TGTGCCAGCAGTGGACAGGGACGGCGCGAGCAGTACTTC.

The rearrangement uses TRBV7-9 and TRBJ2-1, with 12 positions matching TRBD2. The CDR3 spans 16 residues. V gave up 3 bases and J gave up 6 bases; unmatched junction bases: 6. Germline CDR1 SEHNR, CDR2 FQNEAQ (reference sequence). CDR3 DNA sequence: TGTGCCAGCAGCTTCTTCCCGGGACTAGCGGGCAATGAGCAGTTCTTC. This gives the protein CASSFFPGLAGNEQFF.

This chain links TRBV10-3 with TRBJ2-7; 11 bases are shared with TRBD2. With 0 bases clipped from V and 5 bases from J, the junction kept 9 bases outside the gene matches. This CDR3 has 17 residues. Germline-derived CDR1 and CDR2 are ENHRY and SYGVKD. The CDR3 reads CAISESIAGGPRNEQYF. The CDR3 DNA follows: TGTGCCATCAGTGAGTCGATAGCGGGAGGGCCTAGGAACGAGCAGTACTTC.

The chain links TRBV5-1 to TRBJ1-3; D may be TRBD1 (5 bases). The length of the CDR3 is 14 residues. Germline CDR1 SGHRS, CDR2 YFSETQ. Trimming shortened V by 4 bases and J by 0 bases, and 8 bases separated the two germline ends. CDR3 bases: TGCGCCAGCAGCGGGGGGAGCTCTGGAAACACCATATATTTT. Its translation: CASSGGSSGNTIYF.

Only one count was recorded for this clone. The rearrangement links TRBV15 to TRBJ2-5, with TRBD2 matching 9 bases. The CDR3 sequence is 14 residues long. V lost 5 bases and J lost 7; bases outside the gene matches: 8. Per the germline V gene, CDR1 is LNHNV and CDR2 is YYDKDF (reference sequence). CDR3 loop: CATSAGTSLGTQYF. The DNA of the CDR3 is TGTGCCACCAGCGCCGGGACTAGCCTTGGGACCCAGTACTTC.

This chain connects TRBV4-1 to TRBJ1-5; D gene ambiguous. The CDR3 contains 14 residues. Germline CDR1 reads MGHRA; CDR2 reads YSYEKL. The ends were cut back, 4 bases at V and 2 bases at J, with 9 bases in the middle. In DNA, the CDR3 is TGCGCCAGCAGCCCACAGCGGGGCAATCAGCCCCAGCATTTT. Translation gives CASSPQRGNQPQHF.

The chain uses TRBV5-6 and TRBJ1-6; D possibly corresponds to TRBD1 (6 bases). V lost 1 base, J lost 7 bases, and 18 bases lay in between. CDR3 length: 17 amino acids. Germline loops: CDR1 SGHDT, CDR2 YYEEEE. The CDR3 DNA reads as TGTGCCAGCAGCTTGTACAGGGAAAGTTATACGAATTCACCCCTCCACTTT. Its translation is CASSLYRESYTNSPLHF.

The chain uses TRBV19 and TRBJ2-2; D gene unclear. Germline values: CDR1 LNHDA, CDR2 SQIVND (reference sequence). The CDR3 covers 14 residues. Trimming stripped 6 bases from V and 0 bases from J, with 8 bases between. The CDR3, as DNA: TGTGCCAGTAGCAGGTCCACGAACACCGGGGAGCTGTTTTTT. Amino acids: CASSRSTNTGELFF.

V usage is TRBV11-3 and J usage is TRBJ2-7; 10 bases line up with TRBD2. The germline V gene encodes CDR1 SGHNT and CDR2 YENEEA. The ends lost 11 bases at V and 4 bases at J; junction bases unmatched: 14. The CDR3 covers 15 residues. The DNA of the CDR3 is TGTGCCCAGCAGATGAAGCGGGAGGGAGAGTACGAGCAGTACTTC. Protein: CAQQMKREGEYEQYF. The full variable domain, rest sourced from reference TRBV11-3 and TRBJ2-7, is EAGVVQSPRYKIIEKKQPVAFWCNPISGHNTLYWYLQNLGQGPELLIRYENEEAVDDSQLPKDRFSAERLKGVDSTLKIQPAELGDSAVYLCAQQMKREGEYEQYFGPGTRLTVT.

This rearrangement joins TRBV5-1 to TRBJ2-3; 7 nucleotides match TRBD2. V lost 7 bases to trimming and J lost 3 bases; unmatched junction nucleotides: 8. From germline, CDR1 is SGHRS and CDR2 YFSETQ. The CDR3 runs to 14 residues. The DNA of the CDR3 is TGCGCCAGCGCCCGGACTAGTTCTACAGATACGCAGTATTTT. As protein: CASARTSSTDTQYF.

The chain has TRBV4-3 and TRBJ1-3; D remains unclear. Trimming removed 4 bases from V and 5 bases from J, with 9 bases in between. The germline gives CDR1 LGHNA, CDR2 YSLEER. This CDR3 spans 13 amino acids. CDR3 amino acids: CASSPGLRNTIYF. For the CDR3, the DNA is TGCGCCAGCAGCCCTGGACTGAGAAACACCATATATTTT.